This TCR beta chain was identified during a study of CD8 T cells in Susac syndrome. Random hexamers were used to reverse transcribe an amount of about 0.45 to 1 ug RNA. An immunoSEQ multiplex PCR amplified TCR beta CDR3 over 54 Vbeta and 13 Jbeta. TCRdb processed the immunoSEQ multiplex PCR reads anew with MiXCR; each CDR3 protein has one entry. The sample yields approximately 160,000 distinct CDR3 sequences, approximately 94% seen once. Source material: CD4+ T cells from PBMCs. This TCR derives from a human donor with multiple sclerosis.

CDR3 coding DNA: TGCAGTGCTAGGACTAGCGGGAGAGCCTACAATGAGCAGTTCTTC. Encoded protein: CSARTSGRAYNEQFF. V is TRBV20-1 and J is TRBJ2-1, with 12 bases that match TRBD2. J lost 2 bases, V lost 3 bases, and 2 bases had no gene match. The CDR3 totals 15 residues. Germline CDR1 DFQATT, CDR2 SNEGSKA (reference sequence).